The clone carrying this T cell receptor (beta chain) was picked up a small number of times. Its antigen is as yet unknown. This sample was included in a study of beta chain features in type 1 diabetes. Study in general: On cell yields, gender and age, patients and healthy donors were similar. Study-wide points: Type 1 diabetes patients had fewer VDJ junction insertions and more deletions. Within patients, naive, central memory and Treg TCRB repertoires seemed more similar than within healthy donors.

Expressed TCRB transcripts were sequenced, since all the RNA that had been isolated was reverse transcribed. Assay: immunoSEQ multiplex PCR; the TCRdb copy retains only in-frame clones and omits some. The table shows under 300,000 clones, with around 7.8% occurring only once. Losses at the gene ends were 0 bases for V and 5 bases for J; bases not matched to a gene: 6. The germline CDR1 and CDR2 sequences are SGDLS and YYNGEE. CDR3 size: 16 residues. The receptor's source is a woman aged 18-29 years in good health. The sample was central memory CD4+ T cells from blood. The rearrangement uses TRBV9 and TRBJ2-2, with 8 bases lining up with TRBD2. The CDR3 bases are TGTGCCAGCAGCGTAGTTCGGGCTAGCGGGACCGGGGAGCTGTTTTTT. Encoded protein: CASSVVRASGTGELFF.